One sample yielded the 22 T cell receptor beta chains listed below, sequenced in a study of T cell responses to AZD1222 COVID-19 vaccine. Using immunoSEQ multiplex PCR, the repertoire was profiled, and TCRdb retains in-frame clones only, with some absent. The sample comprises 200,000 or so clones, approximately 86% of which are singletons, and roughly 8% rests with the top ten. The specimen was peripheral blood, collected on day 0 of AZD1222 vaccination. The receptors shown here come from an adult in good health.

The chain combines TRBV5-4 with TRBJ2-3; a possible D gene is TRBD1 (5 bases). Deletions cut 6 bases from V and 1 base from J, with 12 bases between. The germline V gene encodes CDR1 SGHNT and CDR2 YYREEE (reference sequence). CDR3 length: 14 amino acids. The CDR3 is CASTRLRGTDTQYF. DNA for the CDR3: TGTGCCAGCACCAGACTCAGGGGCACAGATACGCAGTATTTT.

The chain has TRBV29-1 and TRBJ1-2, with a tentative D call TRBD1 (5 bases). The CDR3 contains 13 residues. V lost 2 bases and J lost 4, with 11 bases in between. Per germline, CDR1 SQVTM and CDR2 ANQGSEA. The CDR3 loop reads CSVEQGGGYGYTF. The CDR3, as DNA: TGCAGCGTTGAACAGGGTGGTGGCTATGGCTACACCTTC. Together with reference TRBV29-1 and TRBJ1-2, the CDR3 gives the full variable domain: SAVISQKPSRDICQRGTSLTIQCQVDSQVTMMFWYRQQPGQSLTLIATANQGSEATYESGFVIDKFPISRPNLTFSTLTVSNMSPEDSSIYLCSVEQGGGYGYTFGSGTRLTVV.

This clone was detected once. The V and J genes are TRBV6-1 and TRBJ1-2; a possible D gene is TRBD1 (6 bases). Per the germline V gene, CDR1 is MNHNS and CDR2 is SASEGT. The CDR3 is 15 residues long. V lost 2 bases, J lost 5 bases, and 15 bases lay in between. The CDR3 reads CASSEPTGSRYGYTF. In DNA, the CDR3 is TGTGCCAGCAGTGAACCGACAGGATCACGTTATGGCTACACCTTC.

The chain carries TRBV7-8 and TRBJ1-4, with D maybe TRBD1 (5 bases). This CDR3 has 15 residues. Trimming took 5 bases from V and 8 from J, leaving 18 bases between them. Per germline, CDR1 SGHVS and CDR2 FQNEAQ. The DNA for the CDR3 is TGTGCCAGCAGCCCCTACAGGATAGTTAGGGAAAAACTGTTTTTT. This sequence encodes CASSPYRIVREKLFF.

In its sample, this clone was seen once. This chain links TRBV7-9 with TRBJ1-6; D not resolved. Germline V lookup: CDR1 SEHNR, CDR2 FQNEAQ (reference sequence). V dropped 3 bases and J dropped 4 bases, with 13 bases sitting between them. The CDR3 consists of 16 residues. CDR3 in amino acids: CASSFELAGYNSPLHF. The CDR3 coding sequence is TGTGCCAGCAGCTTCGAGTTAGCCGGTTATAATTCACCCCTCCACTTT.

V is TRBV12-3 or TRBV12-4 and J is TRBJ1-4; D ambiguous. This CDR3 has 12 residues. V was shortened by 2 bases and J by 7 bases, with 5 bases between the two germline ends. CDR3 bases: TGTGCCAGCAGTTTAACTGGTGAAAAACTGTTTTTT. This gives the protein CASSLTGEKLFF.

The CDR3 DNA reads TGTGCCAGCAGCCTCTTGAGGGGGATAGGCACTGAAGCTTTCTTT. Amino acids: CASSLLRGIGTEAFF. This chain connects TRBV5-6 to TRBJ1-1; a weak D match, TRBD1 (6 bases). This CDR3 spans 15 amino acids. Germline CDR1 is SGHDT and CDR2 is YYEEEE. V lost 4 bases and J 4 bases, leaving 17 bases between the germline ends.

The chain links TRBV12-3 or TRBV12-4 to TRBJ2-3; 8 bases agree with TRBD2. V lost 8 bases and J lost 5; bases outside the gene matches: 3. The CDR3 covers 12 residues. Here the CDR3 DNA reads TGTGCCAGCTCGCGGGGGGTAGATACGCAGTATTTT. Encoded protein: CASSRGVDTQYF.

The J gene is TRBJ2-1, the V gene TRBV7-2, with unresolved D. This CDR3 has 14 residues. From germline, CDR1 is SGHTA and CDR2 FQGNSA. Trimming removed 5 bases at V and 9 bases at J, with 17 bases between. Written as DNA, the CDR3 is TGTGCCAGCAGCCCTCGACTTCTAATGCCTGAGCAGTTCTTC. This encodes CASSPRLLMPEQFF.

This clone was detected only once. Here the CDR3 DNA reads TGTGCCAGCAGTGCCAGGGGCTCCTACGAGCAGTACTTC. Encoded protein: CASSARGSYEQYF. V is TRBV25-1 and J is TRBJ2-7, with a possible D match to TRBD1 (6 bases). This CDR3 has 13 residues. Per germline, CDR1 MGHDK and CDR2 SYGVNS. The V end was cut by 4 bases, the J end by 0 bases, with 7 bases between.

V usage is TRBV30 and J usage is TRBJ1-2; 8 positions match TRBD1. The germline V gene has CDR1 GTSNPN and CDR2 SVGIG (reference sequence). The junction had 11 bases not matched to a gene; V was cut back by 8 bases and J by 6 bases. This CDR3 is built from 13 residues. The CDR3 sequence is CAHPSDRVDGYTF. The CDR3 DNA is TGTGCCCACCCCTCGGACAGGGTGGATGGCTACACCTTC.

The rearrangement links TRBV27 to TRBJ1-1; 8 bases are a match to TRBD1. The CDR3 has 15 residues. V was clipped by 6 bases and J by 0 bases; unmatched bases: 6. From germline, CDR1 is MNHEY and CDR2 SMNVEV (reference sequence). In nucleotides, the CDR3 is TGTGCCAGCAGAGGGACAGGCTGGTTGAACACTGAAGCTTTCTTT. Translated: CASRGTGWLNTEAFF.

The genes are TRBV4-3 and TRBJ2-4; a weak D match, TRBD1 (5 bases). This CDR3 has 14 residues. Trimming took 0 bases from V and 6 from J, leaving 9 bases between them. From germline, CDR1 is LGHNA and CDR2 YSLEER. CDR3 residues: CASSQDRVGNIQYF. Written as DNA, the CDR3 is TGCGCCAGCAGCCAAGACAGGGTTGGAAACATTCAGTACTTC.

J is TRBJ1-3 and V is TRBV29-1, with D maybe TRBD1 (6 bases). Germline CDR1 is SQVTM and CDR2 is ANQGSEA. This CDR3 is 14 amino acids long. V lost 3 bases and J 4 bases, leaving 13 bases between the germline ends. For the CDR3, the DNA is TGCAGCGTTGAGGGGGTAACAGGGGGAAACACCATATATTTT. Its protein is CSVEGVTGGNTIYF. The entire variable domain, with the rest obtained from reference TRBV29-1 and TRBJ1-3, is as follows: SAVISQKPSRDICQRGTSLTIQCQVDSQVTMMFWYRQQPGQSLTLIATANQGSEATYESGFVIDKFPISRPNLTFSTLTVSNMSPEDSSIYLCSVEGVTGGNTIYFGEGSWLTVV.

This clone was counted a single time. This sequence joins TRBV27 and TRBJ1-3; D is uncertain. This CDR3 is 15 amino acids long. The V end was cut by 2 bases, the J end by 0 bases, with 8 bases between. CDR1 is MNHEY and CDR2 is SMNVEV in the germline V gene (reference sequence). In nucleotides, the CDR3 is TGTGCCAGCAGTTTAGGCCGGTTCTCTGGAAACACCATATATTTT. Its translation: CASSLGRFSGNTIYF.

DNA of the CDR3: TGTGCCAGCAGCAAAAGTGCGGGGACAGGGGGCGCCTATGGCTACACCTTC. The encoded protein is CASSKSAGTGGAYGYTF. The chain combines TRBV21-1 with TRBJ1-2; TRBD1 is taken as the D call from the table, unchecked against the DNA. TRBV21-1 is given as a pseudogene. CDR3 length equals 17 residues.

The J gene is TRBJ2-1, the V gene TRBV20-1, with a weak D call TRBD2 (6 bases). The CDR3 has 15 residues. Germline assignment: CDR1 DFQATT and CDR2 SNEGSKA (reference sequence). V was shortened by 3 bases and J by 7 bases, with 19 bases between the two germline ends. For the CDR3, the DNA is TGCAGTGCTAGTAACGCGTGGCGGGGCCGGAATGAGCAGTTCTTC. This translates into CSASNAWRGRNEQFF.

The chain has TRBV30 and TRBJ1-1; TRBD1 is a possible D gene (5 bases). The CDR3 runs 13 residues. Per the germline V gene, CDR1 is GTSNPN and CDR2 is SVGIG (reference sequence). V was trimmed by 2 bases and J by 8 bases, leaving 15 bases between them. Written as DNA, the CDR3 is TGTGCCTGGAGTACCACCGGGGGGTCAGAAGCTTTCTTT. Amino acid sequence: CAWSTTGGSEAFF.

This sequence joins TRBV3-1 (or the pseudogene TRBV3-2) and TRBJ1-2; TRBD1 is a possible D gene (5 bases). V gave up 4 bases and J gave up 5 bases, with 11 bases separating them. The germline V gene has CDR1 LGHDT and CDR2 YNNKEL (reference sequence). The CDR3 has 13 amino acids. In DNA form, the CDR3 reads TGTGCCAGCAGCCTCGGGGCTGGATATGGCTACACCTTC. Its protein product is CASSLGAGYGYTF.

The genes are TRBV6-2 or TRBV6-3 and TRBJ1-2, with D unclear. The germline CDR1 and CDR2 sequences are MNHEY and SVGEGT. Trimming cost V 0 bases and J 4 bases, with 9 bases left between them. The CDR3 has 14 amino acids. CDR3 sequence (DNA): TGTGCCAGCAGTTACTCAGCCAGTGTCTATGGCTACACCTTC. This gives the protein CASSYSASVYGYTF.

A single count supports this clone. The CDR3 here is CASRETLGGANSPLHF. The CDR3 nucleotides read TGTGCCAGCAGGGAGACGTTGGGGGGCGCGAATTCACCCCTCCACTTT. The genes are TRBV11-2 and TRBJ1-6; tentative D call: TRBD1 (6 bases). The CDR3 has 16 residues. The germline gives CDR1 SGHAT, CDR2 FQNNGV. The V end was cut by 6 bases, the J end by 7 bases, with 19 bases between.

The rearrangement links TRBV20-1 to TRBJ2-2, with a tentative D call TRBD2 (6 bases). The CDR3 contains 13 residues. CDR1 is DFQATT, CDR2 SNEGSKA, per germline (reference sequence). Deletions cut 6 bases from V and 2 bases from J, with 10 bases between. CDR3 sequence (DNA): TGCAGTGCCAGTGGGACTAACACCGGGGAGCTGTTTTTT. As protein: CSASGTNTGELFF.